This is a list of T cell receptor beta chains from one sample in a study of beta chain features in type 1 diabetes. The assay was immunoSEQ multiplex PCR, and TCRdb's table has in-frame clones only and misses some. The repertoire holds some 25,000 clones, with 56% as singletons. Sequencing was done on a sample of Tregs from blood. Every receptor here comes from a woman aged 18-29 years with type 1 diabetes. CDR3s include the opening cysteine and the closing phenylalanine or tryptophan. Fields, in order: V gene, D gene, clone size, J gene, CDR3 protein, CDR3 DNA. D genes are given only for firm matches. A clone size is listed for some rows: how often the clone was seen (once, few, many), or a class if it is expanded.

v_gene: TRBV6-6; d_gene: NA; abundance: few; j_gene: TRBJ1-5; CDR3aa: CASKAGDSNQPQHF; CDR3nt: TGTGCCAGCAAGGCGGGGGATAGCAATCAGCCCCAGCATTTT
v_gene: TRBV6-5; d_gene: NA; abundance: NA; j_gene: TRBJ1-1; CDR3aa: CASSPDSTEAFF; CDR3nt: TGTGCCAGCAGCCCCGACAGCACTGAAGCTTTCTTT
v_gene: TRBV30; d_gene: TRBD1; abundance: NA; j_gene: TRBJ2-5; CDR3aa: CAWRRTGEGTQYF; CDR3nt: TGTGCCTGGAGACGGACAGGGGAGGGGACCCAGTACTTC
v_gene: TRBV5-1; d_gene: TRBD2; abundance: NA; j_gene: TRBJ2-3; CDR3aa: CASSISSGRGDTQYF; CDR3nt: TGCGCCAGCAGCATTTCTAGCGGCCGAGGGGATACGCAGTATTTT
v_gene: TRBV25-1; d_gene: NA; abundance: NA; j_gene: TRBJ2-1; CDR3aa: CASQGSLGAANEQFF; CDR3nt: TGTGCCAGCCAGGGGTCTTTGGGGGCTGCCAATGAGCAGTTCTTC
v_gene: TRBV14; d_gene: NA; abundance: NA; j_gene: TRBJ1-1; CDR3aa: CASSQDMNTEAFF; CDR3nt: TGTGCCAGCAGCCAAGACATGAACACTGAAGCTTTCTTT
v_gene: TRBV19; d_gene: NA; abundance: NA; j_gene: TRBJ2-2; CDR3aa: CASSIGRVVGELFF; CDR3nt: TGTGCCAGTAGTATAGGGCGGGTTGTCGGGGAGCTGTTTTTT
v_gene: TRBV5-1; d_gene: NA; abundance: NA; j_gene: TRBJ1-5; CDR3aa: CASSKAGNQPQHF; CDR3nt: TGCGCCAGCAGCAAGGCGGGGAATCAGCCCCAGCATTTT
v_gene: TRBV19; d_gene: NA; abundance: NA; j_gene: TRBJ1-1; CDR3aa: CASRQQPHFYGNTEAFF; CDR3nt: TGTGCCAGTAGACAGCAACCCCATTTTTATGGGAACACTGAAGCTTTCTTT
v_gene: TRBV21-1; d_gene: NA; abundance: few; j_gene: TRBJ2-5; CDR3aa: CASSKRDREETQYF; CDR3nt: TGTGCCAGCAGCAAACGGGACAGGGAAGAGACCCAGTACTTC
v_gene: TRBV30; d_gene: TRBD2; abundance: few; j_gene: TRBJ2-1; CDR3aa: CAWRAGGPLNEQFF; CDR3nt: TGTGCCTGGAGGGCGGGAGGGCCCCTCAATGAGCAGTTCTTC
v_gene: TRBV5-1; d_gene: TRBD2; abundance: NA; j_gene: TRBJ2-1; CDR3aa: CASSLVAGGQGEQFF; CDR3nt: TGCGCCAGCAGCTTGGTAGCGGGAGGGCAGGGTGAGCAGTTCTTC
v_gene: TRBV5-1; d_gene: TRBD2; abundance: NA; j_gene: TRBJ2-1; CDR3aa: CASRSAGLAGYNEQFF; CDR3nt: TGCGCCAGCAGATCAGCAGGACTAGCGGGTTACAATGAGCAGTTCTTC
v_gene: TRBV15; d_gene: NA; abundance: NA; j_gene: TRBJ1-2; CDR3aa: CATSRDPVYGYTF; CDR3nt: TGTGCCACCAGCAGAGATCCCGTCTATGGCTACACCTTC
v_gene: TRBV20-1; d_gene: NA; abundance: NA; j_gene: TRBJ2-5; CDR3aa: CSALDRETQYF; CDR3nt: TGCAGTGCTCTTGACAGGGAGACCCAGTACTTC
v_gene: TRBV2; d_gene: TRBD1; abundance: few; j_gene: TRBJ2-1; CDR3aa: CASSDGTGYNEQFF; CDR3nt: TGTGCCAGCAGTGATGGGACAGGCTACAATGAGCAGTTCTTC
v_gene: TRBV11-2; d_gene: TRBD1; abundance: NA; j_gene: TRBJ2-5; CDR3aa: CASSWRQGGETQYF; CDR3nt: TGTGCCAGCAGCTGGCGACAGGGCGGGGAGACCCAGTACTTC
v_gene: TRBV7-2; d_gene: NA; abundance: few; j_gene: TRBJ2-3; CDR3aa: CASTSESTDTQYF; CDR3nt: TGTGCCAGCACTAGCGAAAGCACAGATACGCAGTATTTT
v_gene: TRBV28; d_gene: NA; abundance: NA; j_gene: TRBJ2-5; CDR3aa: CASSLGGMQETQYF; CDR3nt: TGTGCCAGCAGTTTGGGCGGGATGCAAGAGACCCAGTACTTC
v_gene: TRBV7-6; d_gene: TRBD1; abundance: few; j_gene: TRBJ2-3; CDR3aa: CASTPRQGNTDTQYF; CDR3nt: TGTGCCAGCACCCCTCGACAGGGAAACACAGATACGCAGTATTTT
v_gene: TRBV7-2; d_gene: TRBD2; abundance: NA; j_gene: TRBJ2-3; CDR3aa: CASSLLAGGKDTQYF; CDR3nt: TGTGCCAGCAGCTTATTGGCGGGAGGAAAAGATACGCAGTATTTT
v_gene: TRBV10-3; d_gene: NA; abundance: NA; j_gene: TRBJ2-5; CDR3aa: CAIRSQETQYF; CDR3nt: TGTGCCATCAGATCACAAGAGACCCAGTACTTC
v_gene: TRBV29-1; d_gene: NA; abundance: few; j_gene: TRBJ1-1; CDR3aa: CSADSFLLSEAFF; CDR3nt: TGCAGCGCGGACAGTTTTTTACTCTCTGAAGCTTTCTTT
v_gene: TRBV10-3; d_gene: TRBD1; abundance: few; j_gene: TRBJ1-2; CDR3aa: CATRGAGGTNYGYTF; CDR3nt: TGTGCCACTCGAGGGGCAGGGGGAACCAACTATGGCTACACCTTC
v_gene: TRBV16; d_gene: NA; abundance: once; j_gene: TRBJ1-1; CDR3aa: CAGSLATEAFF; CDR3nt: TGTGCCGGCAGCCTAGCAACTGAAGCTTTCTTT
v_gene: TRBV7-9; d_gene: TRBD2; abundance: few; j_gene: TRBJ2-5; CDR3aa: CASSPRTSILETQYF; CDR3nt: TGTGCCAGCAGCCCCCGGACTAGTATTTTAGAGACCCAGTACTTC
v_gene: TRBV2; d_gene: TRBD1; abundance: NA; j_gene: TRBJ1-2; CDR3aa: CASSTNRGQNYGYTF; CDR3nt: TGTGCCAGCAGCACAAACAGGGGGCAAAACTATGGCTACACCTTC
v_gene: TRBV7-9; d_gene: TRBD1; abundance: NA; j_gene: TRBJ1-4; CDR3aa: CASSLGDRGREKLFF; CDR3nt: TGTGCCAGCAGCTTAGGCGACAGGGGGAGAGAAAAACTGTTTTTT
v_gene: TRBV7-2; d_gene: NA; abundance: NA; j_gene: TRBJ1-1; CDR3aa: CASSTQGNTEAFF; CDR3nt: TGTGCCAGCAGCACTCAGGGTAACACTGAAGCTTTCTTT
v_gene: TRBV18; d_gene: NA; abundance: NA; j_gene: TRBJ2-5; CDR3aa: CASSRSVKETQYF; CDR3nt: TGTGCCAGCTCACGTTCGGTAAAAGAGACCCAGTACTTC
v_gene: TRBV5-1; d_gene: NA; abundance: NA; j_gene: TRBJ2-2; CDR3aa: CASSPGQDFTGELFF; CDR3nt: TGCGCCAGCAGCCCCGGACAAGACTTCACCGGGGAGCTGTTTTTT
v_gene: TRBV19; d_gene: TRBD2; abundance: NA; j_gene: TRBJ2-1; CDR3aa: CASTQLAGVVNEQFF; CDR3nt: TGTGCCAGTACCCAGCTAGCGGGAGTGGTCAATGAGCAGTTCTTC
v_gene: TRBV18; d_gene: NA; abundance: NA; j_gene: TRBJ1-1; CDR3aa: CASSPRLLQNTEAFF; CDR3nt: TGTGCCAGCTCACCACGCTTACTCCAGAACACTGAAGCTTTCTTT
v_gene: TRBV2; d_gene: TRBD2; abundance: NA; j_gene: TRBJ2-7; CDR3aa: CASSAYSSGGYEQYF; CDR3nt: TGTGCCAGCAGTGCTTACTCCAGCGGGGGCTACGAGCAGTACTTC
v_gene: TRBV23-1; d_gene: TRBD1; abundance: NA; j_gene: TRBJ2-7; CDR3aa: CASSNRGPYEQYF; CDR3nt: TGCGCCAGCAGTAACAGGGGGCCCTACGAGCAGTACTTC
v_gene: TRBV7-2; d_gene: TRBD2; abundance: few; j_gene: TRBJ2-3; CDR3aa: CASSPIAGGPLDTQYF; CDR3nt: TGTGCCAGCAGCCCAATAGCGGGAGGGCCGTTAGATACGCAGTATTTT
v_gene: TRBV7-2; d_gene: TRBD2; abundance: few; j_gene: TRBJ2-4; CDR3aa: CASSLQAGNNLAKNIQYF; CDR3nt: TGTGCCAGCAGCTTACAAGCGGGGAACAATCTAGCCAAAAACATTCAGTACTTC
v_gene: TRBV18; d_gene: TRBD1; abundance: NA; j_gene: TRBJ2-2; CDR3aa: CASSPDRTGAWELFF; CDR3nt: TGTGCCAGCTCACCAGACAGGACAGGGGCATGGGAGCTGTTTTTT
v_gene: TRBV2; d_gene: TRBD1; abundance: NA; j_gene: TRBJ2-3; CDR3aa: CASRGTGKSDTQYF; CDR3nt: TGTGCCAGCAGGGGGACAGGGAAGTCGGATACGCAGTATTTT
v_gene: TRBV19; d_gene: NA; abundance: NA; j_gene: TRBJ1-5; CDR3aa: CASSAPGGGPQPQHF; CDR3nt: TGTGCCAGTTCAGCCCCGGGCGGGGGGCCTCAGCCCCAGCATTTT
v_gene: TRBV9; d_gene: TRBD1; abundance: NA; j_gene: TRBJ1-1; CDR3aa: CASSVDDRGVDAFF; CDR3nt: TGTGCCAGCAGCGTAGACGACAGGGGTGTTGACGCTTTCTTT
v_gene: TRBV30; d_gene: NA; abundance: NA; j_gene: TRBJ1-2; CDR3aa: CAWGGLGDYGYTF; CDR3nt: TGTGCCTGGGGGGGACTCGGTGACTATGGCTACACCTTC
v_gene: TRBV14; d_gene: NA; abundance: NA; j_gene: TRBJ1-4; CDR3aa: CASSQGLNEKLFF; CDR3nt: TGTGCCAGCAGCCAGGGCCTTAATGAAAAACTGTTTTTT
v_gene: TRBV7-9; d_gene: NA; abundance: NA; j_gene: TRBJ2-5; CDR3aa: CASSLQETQYF; CDR3nt: TGTGCCAGCAGCCTCCAAGAGACCCAGTACTTC
v_gene: TRBV18; d_gene: TRBD1; abundance: few; j_gene: TRBJ2-2; CDR3aa: CASSSRPTGANTGELFF; CDR3nt: TGTGCCAGCTCATCACGCCCGACAGGGGCTAACACCGGGGAGCTGTTTTTT
v_gene: TRBV11-2; d_gene: NA; abundance: once; j_gene: TRBJ2-3; CDR3aa: CASSLVRTASTDTQYF; CDR3nt: TGTGCCAGCAGCTTAGTCAGGACAGCAAGCACAGATACGCAGTATTTT
v_gene: TRBV2; d_gene: TRBD1; abundance: NA; j_gene: TRBJ1-2; CDR3aa: CASERDRGYTF; CDR3nt: TGTGCCAGCGAAAGGGACAGGGGCTACACCTTC
v_gene: TRBV28; d_gene: NA; abundance: NA; j_gene: TRBJ2-3; CDR3aa: CASSLRLRDTQYF; CDR3nt: TGTGCCAGCAGTTTAAGACTACGGGATACGCAGTATTTT
v_gene: TRBV4-3; d_gene: NA; abundance: NA; j_gene: TRBJ2-3; CDR3aa: CASSLETSTDTQYF; CDR3nt: TGCGCCAGCAGTTTAGAGACTAGCACAGATACGCAGTATTTT
v_gene: TRBV19; d_gene: TRBD1; abundance: NA; j_gene: TRBJ2-3; CDR3aa: CASRDRSTDTQYF; CDR3nt: TGTGCCAGTCGGGACAGGAGCACAGATACGCAGTATTTT
v_gene: TRBV7-2; d_gene: TRBD2; abundance: NA; j_gene: TRBJ2-5; CDR3aa: CASSHGGGRLQETQYF; CDR3nt: TGTGCCAGCAGCCACGGGGGAGGGAGGTTACAAGAGACCCAGTACTTC
v_gene: TRBV5-1; d_gene: NA; abundance: NA; j_gene: TRBJ2-7; CDR3aa: CASSLGESYEQYF; CDR3nt: TGCGCCAGCAGCTTGGGGGAGAGCTACGAGCAGTACTTC
v_gene: TRBV6-5; d_gene: TRBD1; abundance: NA; j_gene: TRBJ1-1; CDR3aa: CASTPPGQEAFF; CDR3nt: TGTGCCAGCACCCCACCGGGACAGGAAGCTTTCTTT
v_gene: TRBV7-9; d_gene: NA; abundance: once; j_gene: TRBJ2-3; CDR3aa: CASSTRSGPSEGDTQYF; CDR3nt: TGTGCCAGCAGCACGAGGTCCGGACCAAGCGAGGGAGATACGCAGTATTTT